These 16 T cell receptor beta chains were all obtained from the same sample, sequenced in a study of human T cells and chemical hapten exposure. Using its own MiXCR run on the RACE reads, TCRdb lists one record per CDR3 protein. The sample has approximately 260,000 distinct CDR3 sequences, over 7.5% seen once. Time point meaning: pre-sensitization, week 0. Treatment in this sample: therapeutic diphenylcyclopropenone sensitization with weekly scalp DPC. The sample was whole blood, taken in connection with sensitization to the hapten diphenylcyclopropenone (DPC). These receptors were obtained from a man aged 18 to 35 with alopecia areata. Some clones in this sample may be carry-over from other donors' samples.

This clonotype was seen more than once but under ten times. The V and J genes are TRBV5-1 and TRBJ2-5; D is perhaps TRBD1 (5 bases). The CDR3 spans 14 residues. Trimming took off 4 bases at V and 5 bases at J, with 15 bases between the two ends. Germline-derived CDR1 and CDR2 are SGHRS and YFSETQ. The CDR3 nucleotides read TGCGCCAGCAGCCTGGACGTAGGGGTCGAGACCCAGTACTTC. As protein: CASSLDVGVETQYF.

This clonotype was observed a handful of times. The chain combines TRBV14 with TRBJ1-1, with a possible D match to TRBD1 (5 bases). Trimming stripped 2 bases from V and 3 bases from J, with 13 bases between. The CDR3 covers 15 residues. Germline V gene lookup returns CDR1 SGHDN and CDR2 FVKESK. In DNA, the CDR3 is TGTGCCAGCAGCCAACAGGGTATGGTGTACACTGAAGCTTTCTTT. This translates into CASSQQGMVYTEAFF.

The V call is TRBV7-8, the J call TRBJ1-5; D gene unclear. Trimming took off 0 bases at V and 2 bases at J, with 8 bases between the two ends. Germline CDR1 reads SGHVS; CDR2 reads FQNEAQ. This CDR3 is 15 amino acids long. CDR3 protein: CASSLAPGGNQPQHF. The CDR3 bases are TGTGCCAGCAGCTTAGCTCCAGGCGGCAATCAGCCCCAGCATTTT.

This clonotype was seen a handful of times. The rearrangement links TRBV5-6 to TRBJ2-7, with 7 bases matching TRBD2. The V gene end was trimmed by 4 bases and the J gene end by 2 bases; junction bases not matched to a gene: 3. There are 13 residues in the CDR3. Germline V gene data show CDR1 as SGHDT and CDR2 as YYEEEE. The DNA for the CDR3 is TGTGCCAGCAGCCCCGCGGGGGCCTACGAGCAGTACGTC. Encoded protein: CASSPAGAYEQYV.

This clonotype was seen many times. This CDR3 reads CASGSSGGVETQYF. The DNA of the CDR3 is TGTGCCAGCGGGTCTAGCGGGGGGGTAGAGACCCAGTACTTC. V usage is TRBV6-1 and J usage is TRBJ2-5; 12 nucleotides line up with TRBD2. Germline loops: CDR1 MNHNS, CDR2 SASEGT. Losses at the gene ends were 8 bases for V and 4 bases for J; bases not matched to a gene: 5. The CDR3 runs to 14 residues.

The DNA for the CDR3 is TGTGCCAGCAGCCAAGATTTTCCTACTTTGGATACGCAGTATTTT. Protein product: CASSQDFPTLDTQYF. The chain employs TRBV3-1 and TRBJ2-3; the D is unclear. The CDR3 sequence is 15 residues long. Germline CDR1 LGHDT, CDR2 YNNKEL (reference sequence). V was trimmed by 0 bases and J by 6 bases, leaving 13 bases between them.

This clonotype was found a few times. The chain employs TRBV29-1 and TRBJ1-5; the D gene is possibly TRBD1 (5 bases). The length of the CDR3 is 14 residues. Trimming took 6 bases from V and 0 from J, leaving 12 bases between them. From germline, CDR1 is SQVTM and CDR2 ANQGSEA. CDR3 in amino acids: CSVYRNYSNQPQHF. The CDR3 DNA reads TGCAGCGTATACAGGAATTATAGCAATCAGCCCCAGCATTTT.

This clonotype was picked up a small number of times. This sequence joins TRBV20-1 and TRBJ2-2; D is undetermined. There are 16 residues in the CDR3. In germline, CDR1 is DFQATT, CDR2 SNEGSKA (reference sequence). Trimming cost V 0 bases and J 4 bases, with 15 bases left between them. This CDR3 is CSARDPSGPATGELFF. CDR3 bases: TGCAGTGCTAGAGATCCGAGTGGCCCAGCCACCGGGGAGCTGTTTTTT.

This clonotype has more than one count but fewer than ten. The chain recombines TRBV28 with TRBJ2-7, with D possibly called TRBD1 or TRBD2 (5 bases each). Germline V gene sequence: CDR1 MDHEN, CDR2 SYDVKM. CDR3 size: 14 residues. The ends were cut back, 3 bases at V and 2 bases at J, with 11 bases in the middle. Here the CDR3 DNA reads TGTGCCAGCAGTTTTTGGGACGGAACCTACGAGCAGTACTTC. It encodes CASSFWDGTYEQYF.

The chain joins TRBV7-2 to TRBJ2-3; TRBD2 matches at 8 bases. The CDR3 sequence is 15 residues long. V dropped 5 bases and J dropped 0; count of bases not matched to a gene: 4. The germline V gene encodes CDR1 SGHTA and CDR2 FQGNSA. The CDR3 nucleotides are TGTGCCAGCAGCGCCGGGGGGGCTAGCACAGATACGCAGTATTTT. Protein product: CASSAGGASTDTQYF.

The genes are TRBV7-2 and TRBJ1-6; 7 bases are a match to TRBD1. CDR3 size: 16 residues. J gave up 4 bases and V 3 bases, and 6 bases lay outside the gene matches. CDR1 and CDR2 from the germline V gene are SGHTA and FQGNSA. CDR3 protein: CASSFWTGVYNSPLHF. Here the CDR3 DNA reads TGTGCCAGCAGCTTCTGGACAGGCGTATATAATTCACCCCTCCACTTT.

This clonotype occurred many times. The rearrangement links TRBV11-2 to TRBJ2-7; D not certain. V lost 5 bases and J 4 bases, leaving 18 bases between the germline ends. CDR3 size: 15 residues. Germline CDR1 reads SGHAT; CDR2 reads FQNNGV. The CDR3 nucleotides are TGTGCCAGCAGCCCAAGATCGGGTCCCTTATACGAGCAGTACTTC. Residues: CASSPRSGPLYEQYF. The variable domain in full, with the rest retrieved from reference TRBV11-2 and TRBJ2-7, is EAGVAQSPRYKIIEKRQSVAFWCNPISGHATLYWYQQILGQGPKLLIQFQNNGVVDDSQLPKDRFSAERLKGVDSTLKIQPAKLEDSAVYLCASSPRSGPLYEQYFGPGTRLTVT.

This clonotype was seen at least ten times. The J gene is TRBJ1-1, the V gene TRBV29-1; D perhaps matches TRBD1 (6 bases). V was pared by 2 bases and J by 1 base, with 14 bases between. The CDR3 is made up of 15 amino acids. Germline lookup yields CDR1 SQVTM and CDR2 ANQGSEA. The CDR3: CSVEPIRGTNTEAFF. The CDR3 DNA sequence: TGCAGCGTTGAACCCATCAGGGGTACGAACACTGAAGCTTTCTTT.

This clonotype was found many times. The CDR3 reads CSASMDGNTEAFF. In DNA, the CDR3 is TGCAGTGCTAGTATGGATGGGAACACTGAAGCTTTCTTT. The chain employs TRBV20-1 and TRBJ1-1; no clear D. Germline lookup yields CDR1 DFQATT and CDR2 SNEGSKA (reference sequence). The ends were cut back, 3 bases at V and 1 base at J, with 9 bases in the middle. This CDR3 spans 13 amino acids.

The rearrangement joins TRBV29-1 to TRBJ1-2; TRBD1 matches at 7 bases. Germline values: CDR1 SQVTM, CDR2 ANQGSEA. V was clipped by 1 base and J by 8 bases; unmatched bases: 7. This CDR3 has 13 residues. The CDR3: CSVEVEGAWGYTF. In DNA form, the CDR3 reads TGCAGCGTTGAAGTCGAGGGGGCTTGGGGCTACACCTTC.

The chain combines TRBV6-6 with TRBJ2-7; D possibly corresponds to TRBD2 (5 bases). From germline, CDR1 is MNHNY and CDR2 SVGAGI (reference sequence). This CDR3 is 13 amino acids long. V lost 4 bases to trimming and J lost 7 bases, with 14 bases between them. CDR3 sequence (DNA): TGTGCCAGCAGTTCTATTGGGTCGGGGGAGCAGTACTTC. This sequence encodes CASSSIGSGEQYF.